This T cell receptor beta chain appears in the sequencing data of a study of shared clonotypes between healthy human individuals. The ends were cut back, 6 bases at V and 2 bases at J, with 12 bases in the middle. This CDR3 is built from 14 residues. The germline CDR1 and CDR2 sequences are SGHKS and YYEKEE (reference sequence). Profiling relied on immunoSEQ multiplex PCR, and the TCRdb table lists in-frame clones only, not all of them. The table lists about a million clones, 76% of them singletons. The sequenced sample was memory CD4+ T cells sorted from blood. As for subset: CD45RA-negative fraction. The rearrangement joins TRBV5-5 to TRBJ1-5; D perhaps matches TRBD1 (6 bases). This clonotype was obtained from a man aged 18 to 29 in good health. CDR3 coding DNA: TGTGCCAGCAAGGTGACAGGTGGCAATCAGCCCCAGCATTTT. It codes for CASKVTGGNQPQHF.